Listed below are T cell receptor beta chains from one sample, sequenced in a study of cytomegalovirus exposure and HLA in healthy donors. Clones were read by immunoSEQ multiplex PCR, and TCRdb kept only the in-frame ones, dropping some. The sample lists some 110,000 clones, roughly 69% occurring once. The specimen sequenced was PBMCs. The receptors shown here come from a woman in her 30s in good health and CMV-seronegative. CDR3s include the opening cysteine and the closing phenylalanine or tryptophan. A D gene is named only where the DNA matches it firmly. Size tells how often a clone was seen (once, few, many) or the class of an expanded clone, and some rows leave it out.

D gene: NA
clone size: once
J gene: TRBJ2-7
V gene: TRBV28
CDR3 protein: CASSTYEQYF
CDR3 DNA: TGTGCCAGCAGCACCTACGAGCAGTACTTC

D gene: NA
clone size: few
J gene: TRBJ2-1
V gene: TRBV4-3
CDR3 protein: CASSQEWGPNHYNEQFF
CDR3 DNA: TGCGCCAGCAGCCAAGAGTGGGGGCCTAATCATTACAATGAGCAGTTCTTC

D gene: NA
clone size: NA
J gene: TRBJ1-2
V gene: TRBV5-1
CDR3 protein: CASSLEQGVYGYTF
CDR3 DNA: TGCGCCAGCAGCTTGGAGCAGGGTGTCTATGGCTACACCTTC

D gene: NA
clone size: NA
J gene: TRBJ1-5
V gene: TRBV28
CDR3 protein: CASSLSRNQPQHF
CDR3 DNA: TGTGCCAGCAGTTTGAGCCGGAATCAGCCCCAGCATTTT

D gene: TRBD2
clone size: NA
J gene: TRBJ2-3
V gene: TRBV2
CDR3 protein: CASNVVAGGVDTQYF
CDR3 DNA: TGTGCCAGCAATGTAGTTGCGGGAGGTGTAGATACGCAGTATTTT

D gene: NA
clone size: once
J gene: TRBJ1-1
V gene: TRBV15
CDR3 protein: CATSNNLGANTEAFF
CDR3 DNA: TGTGCCACCAGCAACAACTTGGGGGCCAACACTGAAGCTTTCTTT

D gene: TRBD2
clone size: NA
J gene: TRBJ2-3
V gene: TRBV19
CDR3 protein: CASSISPGGADTQYF
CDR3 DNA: TGTGCCAGTAGTATCTCCCCCGGGGGGGCAGATACGCAGTATTTT

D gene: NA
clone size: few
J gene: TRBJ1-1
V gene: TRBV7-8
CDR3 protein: CASSPVGQLNTEAFF
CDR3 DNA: TGTGCCAGCAGCCCGGTTGGGCAGCTGAACACTGAAGCTTTCTTT

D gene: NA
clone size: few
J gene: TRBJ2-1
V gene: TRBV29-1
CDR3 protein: CSAHRGIGNEQFF
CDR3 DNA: TGCAGCGCCCATCGCGGGATTGGAAATGAGCAGTTCTTC

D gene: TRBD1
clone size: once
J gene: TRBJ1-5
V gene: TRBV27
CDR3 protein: CASSSVRTGRNQPQHF
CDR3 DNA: TGTGCCAGCAGTTCCGTACGGACAGGGCGCAATCAGCCCCAGCATTTT

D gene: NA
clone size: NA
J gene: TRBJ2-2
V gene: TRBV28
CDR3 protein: CATWSFRGVPGELFF
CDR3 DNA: TGTGCCACGTGGTCCTTCAGGGGCGTTCCCGGGGAGCTGTTTTTT

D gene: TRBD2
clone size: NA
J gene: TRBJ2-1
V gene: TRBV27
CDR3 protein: CASRRLASYNEQFF
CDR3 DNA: TGTGCCAGTAGAAGACTAGCTTCTTACAATGAGCAGTTCTTC

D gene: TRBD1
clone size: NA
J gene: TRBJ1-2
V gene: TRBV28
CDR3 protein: CASSLRGGQGYTF
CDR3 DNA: TGTGCCAGCAGTTTACGAGGGGGCCAGGGCTACACCTTC

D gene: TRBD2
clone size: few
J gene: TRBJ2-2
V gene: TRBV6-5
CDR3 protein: CASRPGLAGSGELFF
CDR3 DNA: TGTGCCAGCAGGCCGGGACTAGCGGGATCGGGGGAGCTGTTTTTT

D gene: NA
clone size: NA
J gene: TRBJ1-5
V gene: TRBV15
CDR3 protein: CATSRDRGGQPQHF
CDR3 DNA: TGTGCCACCAGCAGAGATCGGGGAGGTCAGCCCCAGCATTTT

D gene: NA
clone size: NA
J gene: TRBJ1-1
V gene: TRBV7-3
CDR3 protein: CASSLYGNSEAFF
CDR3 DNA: TGTGCCAGCAGCTTGTACGGGAACAGTGAAGCTTTCTTT

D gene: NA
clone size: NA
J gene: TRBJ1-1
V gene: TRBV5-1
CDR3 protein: CASSTIQGNTEAFF
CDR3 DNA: TGCGCCAGCAGCACCATCCAGGGGAACACTGAAGCTTTCTTT

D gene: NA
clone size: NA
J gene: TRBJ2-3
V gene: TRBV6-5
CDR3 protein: CASRDFNTDTQYF
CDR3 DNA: TGTGCCAGCCGGGACTTTAACACAGATACGCAGTATTTT

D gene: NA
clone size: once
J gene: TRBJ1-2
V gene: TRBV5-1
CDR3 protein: CASSLERGNYGYTF
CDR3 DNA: TGCGCCAGCAGCTTGGAACGGGGGAACTATGGCTACACCTTC

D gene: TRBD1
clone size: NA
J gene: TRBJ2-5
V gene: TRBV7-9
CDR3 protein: CASSLGDRDQETQYF
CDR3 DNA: TGTGCCAGCAGCCTCGGGGACAGGGACCAAGAGACCCAGTACTTC

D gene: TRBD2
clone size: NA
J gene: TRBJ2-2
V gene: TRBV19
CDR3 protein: CASLNMGLAGGPDSNTGELFF
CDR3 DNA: TGTGCCAGCCTCAATATGGGACTAGCGGGAGGGCCAGACTCGAACACCGGGGAGCTGTTTTTT

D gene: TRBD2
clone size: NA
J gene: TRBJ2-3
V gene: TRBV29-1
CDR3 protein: CSGGGGLAGVSTDTQYF
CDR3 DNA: TGCAGCGGCGGGGGGGGACTAGCGGGAGTAAGTACAGATACGCAGTATTTT

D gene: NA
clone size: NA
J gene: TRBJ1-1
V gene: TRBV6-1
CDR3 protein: CASSAGPLRGNTEAFF
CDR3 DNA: TGTGCCAGCAGTGCGGGCCCGCTTCGGGGGAACACTGAAGCTTTCTTT

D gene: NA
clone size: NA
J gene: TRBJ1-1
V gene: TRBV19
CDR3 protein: CASSIKRVEAFF
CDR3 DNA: TGTGCCAGTAGTATAAAGAGGGTTGAAGCTTTCTTT

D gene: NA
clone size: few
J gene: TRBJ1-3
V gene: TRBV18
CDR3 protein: CASSAVNGNTIYF
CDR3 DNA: TGTGCCAGCTCAGCGGTGAATGGAAACACCATATATTTT

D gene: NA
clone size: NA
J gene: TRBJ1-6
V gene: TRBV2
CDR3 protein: CASRGDGGHNSPLHF
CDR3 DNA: TGTGCCAGCAGGGGAGACGGAGGACATAATTCACCCCTCCACTTT

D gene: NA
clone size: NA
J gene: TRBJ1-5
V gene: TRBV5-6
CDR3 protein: CASSYMGNQPQHF
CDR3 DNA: TGTGCCAGCAGCTACATGGGCAACCAGCCCCAGCATTTT

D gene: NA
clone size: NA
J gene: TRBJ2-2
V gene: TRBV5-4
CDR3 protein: CASSFLPTRTVIPTGELFF
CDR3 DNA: TGTGCCAGCAGCTTCTTACCAACCCGGACAGTCATTCCGACCGGGGAGCTGTTTTTT

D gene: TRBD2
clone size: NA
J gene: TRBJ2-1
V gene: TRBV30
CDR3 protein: CAWSLAGGSYNEQFF
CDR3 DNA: TGTGCCTGGAGCTTAGCGGGAGGGAGCTACAATGAGCAGTTCTTC

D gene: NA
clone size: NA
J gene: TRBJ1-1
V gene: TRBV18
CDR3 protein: CASSPAQGRGGTEAFF
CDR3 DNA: TGTGCCAGCTCACCGGCTCAGGGGAGGGGAGGCACTGAAGCTTTCTTT

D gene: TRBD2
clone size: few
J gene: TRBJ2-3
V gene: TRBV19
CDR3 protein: CASSIALAGDAITDTQYF
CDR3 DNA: TGTGCCAGTAGTATTGCACTAGCGGGAGATGCAATCACAGATACGCAGTATTTT

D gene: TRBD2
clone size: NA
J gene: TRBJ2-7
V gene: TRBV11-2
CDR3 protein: CASSTMLAGTSYEQYF
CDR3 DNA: TGTGCCAGCAGCACGATGCTAGCGGGAACATCCTACGAGCAGTACTTC

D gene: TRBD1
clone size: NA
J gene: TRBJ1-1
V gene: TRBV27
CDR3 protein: CASSLLGTANTEAFF
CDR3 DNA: TGTGCCAGCAGTTTATTAGGGACAGCTAACACTGAAGCTTTCTTT

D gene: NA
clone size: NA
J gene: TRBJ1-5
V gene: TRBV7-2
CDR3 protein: CASSLTAYSNQPQHF
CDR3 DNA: TGTGCCAGCAGCTTAACAGCATATAGCAATCAGCCCCAGCATTTT

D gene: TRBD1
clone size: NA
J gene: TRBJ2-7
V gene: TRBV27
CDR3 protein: CASRRDRDFPREEYEQYF
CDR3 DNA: TGTGCCAGCCGACGGGACAGGGACTTTCCTCGGGAGGAATACGAGCAGTACTTC

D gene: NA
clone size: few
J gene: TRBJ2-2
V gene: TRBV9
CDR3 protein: CASSTLRGGRTNTGELFF
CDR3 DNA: TGTGCCAGCAGCACCCTAAGGGGGGGGAGAACGAACACCGGGGAGCTGTTTTTT

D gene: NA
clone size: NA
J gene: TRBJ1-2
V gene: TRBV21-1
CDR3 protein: CASSKVKKPEGGYGYTF
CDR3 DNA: TGTGCCAGCAGCAAAGTAAAAAAGCCGGAAGGAGGCTATGGCTACACCTTC

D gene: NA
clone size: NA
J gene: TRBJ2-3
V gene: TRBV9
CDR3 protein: CASSVPKTTWVGETDTQYF
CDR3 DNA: TGTGCCAGCAGCGTCCCGAAGACTACTTGGGTCGGCGAGACAGATACGCAGTATTTT

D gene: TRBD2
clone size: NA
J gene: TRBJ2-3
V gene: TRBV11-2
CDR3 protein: CASWGGSTDTQYF
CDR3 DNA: TGTGCCAGCTGGGGGGGGAGCACAGATACGCAGTATTTT

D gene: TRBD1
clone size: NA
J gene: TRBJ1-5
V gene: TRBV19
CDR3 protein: CASSKDRDGDQPQHF
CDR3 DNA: TGTGCCAGTAGCAAAGACAGGGATGGGGATCAGCCCCAGCATTTT

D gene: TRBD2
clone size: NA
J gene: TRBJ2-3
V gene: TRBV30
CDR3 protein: CAWSVGGRAVGADTQYF
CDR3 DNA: TGTGCCTGGAGTGTAGGCGGGAGGGCCGTAGGGGCAGATACGCAGTATTTT

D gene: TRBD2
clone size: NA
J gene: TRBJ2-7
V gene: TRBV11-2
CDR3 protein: CASTPLAGRSYEQYF
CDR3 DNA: TGTGCCAGCACTCCCCTAGCGGGGCGCTCCTACGAGCAGTACTTC

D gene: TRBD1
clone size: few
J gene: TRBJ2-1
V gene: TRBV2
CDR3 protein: CASSEGQINEQFF
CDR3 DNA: TGTGCCAGCAGTGAGGGACAGATCAATGAGCAGTTCTTC

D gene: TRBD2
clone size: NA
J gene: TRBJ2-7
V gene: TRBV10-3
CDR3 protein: CAISESRTSGRYEQYF
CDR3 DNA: TGTGCCATCAGTGAGTCCAGGACTAGCGGGAGGTACGAGCAGTACTTC

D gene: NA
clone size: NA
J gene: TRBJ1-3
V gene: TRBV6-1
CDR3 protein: CASSADMLRNTIYF
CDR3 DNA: TGTGCCAGCAGTGCTGACATGTTGAGAAACACCATATATTTT